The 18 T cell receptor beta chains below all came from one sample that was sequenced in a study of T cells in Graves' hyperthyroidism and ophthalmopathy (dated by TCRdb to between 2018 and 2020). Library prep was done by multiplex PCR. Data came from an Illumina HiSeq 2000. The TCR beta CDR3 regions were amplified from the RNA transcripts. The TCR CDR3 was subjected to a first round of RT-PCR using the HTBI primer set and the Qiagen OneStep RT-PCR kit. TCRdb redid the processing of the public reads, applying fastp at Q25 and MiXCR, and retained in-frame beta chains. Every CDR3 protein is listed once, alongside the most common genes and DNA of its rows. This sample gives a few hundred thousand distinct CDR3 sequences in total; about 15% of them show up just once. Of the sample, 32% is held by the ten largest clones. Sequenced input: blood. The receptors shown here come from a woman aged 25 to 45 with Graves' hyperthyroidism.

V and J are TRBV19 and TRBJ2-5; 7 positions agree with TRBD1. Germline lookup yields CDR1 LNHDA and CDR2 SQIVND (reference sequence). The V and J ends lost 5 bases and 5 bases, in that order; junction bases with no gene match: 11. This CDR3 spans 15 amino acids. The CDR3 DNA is TGTGCCAGTAGTCCGGGGACAGCTTTCACGGAGACCCAGTACTTC. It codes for CASSPGTAFTETQYF.

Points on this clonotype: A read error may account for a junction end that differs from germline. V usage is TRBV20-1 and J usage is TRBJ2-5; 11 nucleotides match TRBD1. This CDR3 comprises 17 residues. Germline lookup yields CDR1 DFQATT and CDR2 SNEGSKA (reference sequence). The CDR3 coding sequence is TGCAGTGCTAGACCATGGCCCGGGACAGGGGGGGAAGAGGCCCAGTACTTC. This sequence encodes CSARPWPGTGGEEAQYF.

CDR3 in amino acids: CASSAPGRLNSPLHF. DNA of the CDR3: TGTGCCAGCAGCGCACCGGGACGGCTAAATTCACCCCTCCACTTT. The V and J genes are TRBV5-6 and TRBJ1-6; tentatively, D is TRBD1 (5 bases). The germline gives CDR1 SGHDT, CDR2 YYEEEE. Trimming took off 4 bases at V and 7 bases at J, with 15 bases between the two ends. The CDR3 contains 15 residues.

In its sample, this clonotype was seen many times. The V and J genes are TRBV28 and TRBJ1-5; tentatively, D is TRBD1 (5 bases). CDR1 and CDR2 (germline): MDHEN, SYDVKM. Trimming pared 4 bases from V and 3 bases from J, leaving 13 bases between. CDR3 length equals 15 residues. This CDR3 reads CASSYSRGLNQPQHF. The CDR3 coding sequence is TGTGCCAGCAGTTATTCGCGGGGCCTCAATCAGCCCCAGCATTTT. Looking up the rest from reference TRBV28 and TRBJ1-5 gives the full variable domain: DVKVTQSSRYLVKRTGEKVFLECVQDMDHENMFWYRQDPGLGLRLIYFSYDVKMKEKGDIPEGYSVSREKKERFSLILESASTNQTSMYLCASSYSRGLNQPQHFGDGTRLSIL.

The CDR3, as DNA: TGTGCCAGCAAGTCCGGGACAGGGGATGAAAAACTGTTTTTT. Translating it yields CASKSGTGDEKLFF. The rearrangement joins TRBV2 to TRBJ1-4; 10 positions match TRBD1. There are 14 residues in the CDR3. Germline CDR1 reads SNHLY; CDR2 reads FYNNEI. The V and J ends lost 7 bases and 6 bases, in that order; junction bases with no gene match: 5.

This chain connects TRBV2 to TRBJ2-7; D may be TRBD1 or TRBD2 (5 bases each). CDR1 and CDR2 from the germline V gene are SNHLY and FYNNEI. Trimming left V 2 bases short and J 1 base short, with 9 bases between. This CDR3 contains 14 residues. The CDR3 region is CASSELWGSYEQYF. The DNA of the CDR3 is TGTGCCAGCAGTGAATTGTGGGGGTCCTACGAGCAGTACTTC.

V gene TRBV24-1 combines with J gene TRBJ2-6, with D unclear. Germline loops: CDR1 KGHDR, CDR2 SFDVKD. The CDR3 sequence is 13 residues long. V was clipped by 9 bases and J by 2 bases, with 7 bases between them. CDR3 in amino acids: CATLIPGANVLTF. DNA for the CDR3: TGTGCCACCTTGATACCTGGGGCCAACGTCCTGACTTTC.

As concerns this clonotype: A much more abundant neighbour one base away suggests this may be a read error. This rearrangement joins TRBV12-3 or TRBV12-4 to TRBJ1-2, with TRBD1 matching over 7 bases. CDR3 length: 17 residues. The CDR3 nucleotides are TGTGCCAGCAGCCTTATACAGGGGCGAGGACCGAACTATGGCCACACCTTC. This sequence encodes CASSLIQGRGPNYGHTF.

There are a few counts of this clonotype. The CDR3 region has the DNA TGCGCCAGCAGCAGTGGGGTCGCAGGCTACGAGCAGTACTTC. This encodes CASSSGVAGYEQYF. The gene calls are TRBV5-1 and TRBJ2-7; no reliable D call. Germline V gene sequence: CDR1 SGHRS, CDR2 YFSETQ. Trimming took off 4 bases at V and 3 bases at J, with 14 bases between the two ends. The CDR3 covers 14 residues.

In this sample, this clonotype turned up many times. The CDR3 sequence: CASSWGSFYEQYF. The CDR3 bases are TGTGCCAGCAGTTGGGGCTCTTTCTACGAGCAGTACTTC. This chain connects TRBV27 to TRBJ2-7, with a tentative D call TRBD1 (5 bases). This CDR3 has 13 residues. Trimming left V 4 bases short and J 3 bases short, with 10 bases between. Germline CDR1 reads MNHEY; CDR2 reads SMNVEV (reference sequence).

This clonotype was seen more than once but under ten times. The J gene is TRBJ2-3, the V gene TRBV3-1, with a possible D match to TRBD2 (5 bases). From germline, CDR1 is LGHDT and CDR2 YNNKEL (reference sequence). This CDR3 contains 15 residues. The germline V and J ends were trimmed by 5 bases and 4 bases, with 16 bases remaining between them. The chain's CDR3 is CASSFGAGSADTQYF. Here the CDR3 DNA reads TGTGCCAGCAGCTTCGGAGCTGGGAGCGCAGATACGCAGTATTTT.

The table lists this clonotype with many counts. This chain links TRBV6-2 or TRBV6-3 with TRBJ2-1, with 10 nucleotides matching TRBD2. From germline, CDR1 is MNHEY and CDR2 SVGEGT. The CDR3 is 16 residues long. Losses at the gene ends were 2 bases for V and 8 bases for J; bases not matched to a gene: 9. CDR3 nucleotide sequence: TGTGCCAGCAGTTACGCCTCTAGCGGGAGTTACCATGAGCAGTTCTTC. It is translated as CASSYASSGSYHEQFF.

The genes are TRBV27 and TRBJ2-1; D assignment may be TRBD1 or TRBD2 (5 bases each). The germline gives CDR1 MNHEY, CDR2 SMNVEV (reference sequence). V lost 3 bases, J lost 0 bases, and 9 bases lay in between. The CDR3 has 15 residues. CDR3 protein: CASSFGTSSYNEQFF. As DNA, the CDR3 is TGTGCCAGCAGTTTCGGGACGAGCTCCTACAATGAGCAGTTCTTC.

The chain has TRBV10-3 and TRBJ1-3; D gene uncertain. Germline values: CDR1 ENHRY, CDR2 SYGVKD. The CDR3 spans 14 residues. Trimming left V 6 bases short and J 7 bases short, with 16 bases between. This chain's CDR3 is CAISPPQDGNTIYF. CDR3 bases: TGTGCCATCAGCCCGCCTCAAGACGGGAACACCATATATTTT.

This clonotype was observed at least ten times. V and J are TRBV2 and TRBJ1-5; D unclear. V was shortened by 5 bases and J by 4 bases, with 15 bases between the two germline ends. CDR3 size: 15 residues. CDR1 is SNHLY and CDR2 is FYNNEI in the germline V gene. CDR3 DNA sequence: TGTGCCAGCAGTAAGACCTTCTCGGAGAATCAGCCCCAGCATTTT. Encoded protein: CASSKTFSENQPQHF. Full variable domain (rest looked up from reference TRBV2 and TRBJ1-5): EPEVTQTPSHQVTQMGQEVILRCVPISNHLYFYWYRQILGQKVEFLVSFYNNEISEKSEIFDDQFSVERPDGSNFTLKIRSTKLEDSAMYFCASSKTFSENQPQHFGDGTRLSIL.

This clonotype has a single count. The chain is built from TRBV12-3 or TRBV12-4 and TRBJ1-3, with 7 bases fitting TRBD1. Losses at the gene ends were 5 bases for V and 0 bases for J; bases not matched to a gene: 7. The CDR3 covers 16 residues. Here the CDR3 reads CASSVDRPFSGNTIYF. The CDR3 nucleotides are TGTGCCAGCAGTGTGGACAGGCCTTTCTCTGGAAACACCATATATTTT.

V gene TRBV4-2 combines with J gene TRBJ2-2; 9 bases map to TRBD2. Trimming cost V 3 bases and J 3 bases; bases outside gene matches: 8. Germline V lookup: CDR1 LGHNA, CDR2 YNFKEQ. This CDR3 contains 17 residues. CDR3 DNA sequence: TGTGCCAGCAGCCAGGATTGGCGGGAGGGGGACACCGGGGAGCTGTTTTTT. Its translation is CASSQDWREGDTGELFF.

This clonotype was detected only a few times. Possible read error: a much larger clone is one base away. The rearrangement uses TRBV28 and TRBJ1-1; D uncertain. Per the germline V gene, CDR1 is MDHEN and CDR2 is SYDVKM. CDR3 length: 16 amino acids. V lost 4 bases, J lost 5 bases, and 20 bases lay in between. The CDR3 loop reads CASSSPPREGGTEAFF. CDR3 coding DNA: TGTGCCAGCAGTTCACCACCCCGGGAGGGAGGGACTGAAGCTTTCTTT.